These 27 T cell receptor beta chains were all obtained from the same sample, sequenced in a study of cytomegalovirus exposure and HLA in healthy donors. The PCR was carried out with 60 Vbeta primers and 13 Jbeta primers. Profiling relied on immunoSEQ multiplex PCR, and the TCRdb table lists in-frame clones only, not all of them. The data contain 95,000 to 150,000 clones, approximately 80% of them singletons. The sample was PBMCs. These receptors originate from a human donor in good health.

The chain employs TRBV9 and TRBJ2-7; 10 bases match TRBD2. V lost 0 bases to trimming and J lost 6 bases; unmatched junction nucleotides: 6. This CDR3 spans 15 amino acids. Germline CDR1 and CDR2: SGDLS and YYNGEE. CDR3 nucleotide sequence: TGTGCCAGCAGCGTAGAGTCGCTAGCGGGAGCCGAGCAGTACTTC. This codes for CASSVESLAGAEQYF.

In regard to this clone: At one end, the junction sequence differs from germline, possibly due to a read error. This sequence joins TRBV7-7 and TRBJ2-5; tentatively, D is TRBD1 (6 bases). Germline V gene lookup returns CDR1 SSHAT and CDR2 FNYEAQ (reference sequence). The CDR3 is 15 residues long. This CDR3 is CASTKGRGEGETQYF. The CDR3 DNA sequence: TGTGCTAGCACCAAAGGCAGGGGTGAGGGGGAGACCCAGTACTTC.

In this sample, this clone turned up a few times. The J gene is TRBJ2-3, the V gene TRBV5-1; 7 nucleotides agree with TRBD2. The germline gives CDR1 SGHRS, CDR2 YFSETQ. This CDR3 comprises 16 residues. V was clipped by 4 bases and J by 1 base; unmatched bases: 9. The DNA of the CDR3 is TGCGCCAGCAGCGTATCAGCGGGATCGGGCACAGATACGCAGTATTTT. This sequence encodes CASSVSAGSGTDTQYF.

The chain couples TRBV28 to TRBJ1-5; D unclear. The germline V gene encodes CDR1 MDHEN and CDR2 SYDVKM. The germline V and J ends were trimmed by 8 bases and 9 bases, with 20 bases remaining between them. This CDR3 has 14 residues. Here the CDR3 reads CASRTNQISGPQHF. The CDR3 nucleotides are TGTGCCAGCCGAACAAACCAAATCTCGGGGCCCCAGCATTTT.

This clone has a single count. The genes are TRBV6-5 and TRBJ2-1, with TRBD2 identical over 7 bases. The J segment lost 6 bases and the V segment lost 2 bases, leaving 7 bases of the junction unmatched. The CDR3 has 15 residues. Germline V gene lookup returns CDR1 MNHEY and CDR2 SVGAGI. This CDR3 reads CASSYPGLIGNEQFF. The CDR3 DNA sequence: TGTGCCAGCAGTTACCCGGGACTAATTGGCAATGAGCAGTTCTTC.

The CDR3 loop reads CASSSTTSSRDEQFF. The CDR3 DNA follows: TGTGCCAGCAGTTCTACGACTTCCAGTCGGGATGAGCAGTTCTTC. The rearrangement joins TRBV6-5 to TRBJ2-1, with D unresolved. This CDR3 region has 15 residues. Germline-derived CDR1 and CDR2 are MNHEY and SVGAGI. V was cut by 4 bases and J by 8 bases, with 18 bases left in between.

This clone has only one observation. This chain joins TRBV10-3 and TRBJ1-1; 7 bases map to TRBD1. This CDR3 has 14 residues. The V and J ends lost 6 bases and 4 bases, in that order; junction bases with no gene match: 8. CDR1 is ENHRY and CDR2 is SYGVKD in the germline V gene. CDR3 sequence: CAISQGEVGTEAFF. The CDR3 coding sequence is TGTGCCATCAGCCAGGGGGAGGTGGGCACTGAAGCTTTCTTT.

This chain uses TRBV7-8 with TRBJ2-5, with TRBD2 identical over 8 bases. The J call may be faulty, since TRBJ2-7 better matches the DNA end. From germline, CDR1 is SGHVS and CDR2 FQNEAQ. The CDR3 consists of 16 residues. The CDR3 loop reads CASSLPPAGVMYEQYF. The CDR3 DNA follows: TGTGCCAGCAGCTTACCTCCAGCGGGAGTCATGTACGAGCAGTACTTC.

CDR3 protein: CASSPGTGTYEQYF. The CDR3 DNA follows: TGTGCCAGCTCACCAGGGACAGGAACCTACGAGCAGTACTTC. The V and J genes are TRBV18 and TRBJ2-7; 8 nucleotides align to TRBD1. The junction had 2 bases not matched to a gene; V was cut back by 2 bases and J by 2 bases. CDR1 and CDR2 from the germline V gene are KGHSH and LQKENI. The CDR3 sequence is 14 residues long.

V is TRBV6-5 and J is TRBJ1-4, with a tentative D call TRBD1 (6 bases). Per germline, CDR1 MNHEY and CDR2 SVGAGI. V gave up 5 bases and J gave up 1 base, with 11 bases separating them. CDR3 length: 15 amino acids. The CDR3, as DNA: TGTGCCAGCAGTCGCAGGACAGAAACTAATGAAAAACTGTTTTTT. It translates to CASSRRTETNEKLFF.

This chain joins TRBV7-9 and TRBJ1-5; maybe TRBD1 (6 bases). CDR3 length: 15 residues. V gave up 1 base and J gave up 3 bases, with 10 bases separating them. Germline lookup yields CDR1 SEHNR and CDR2 FQNEAQ (reference sequence). The CDR3 bases are TGTGCCAGCAGCTTAGGGGACACCTACAATCAGCCCCAGCATTTT. This encodes CASSLGDTYNQPQHF.

The V and J genes are TRBV5-1 and TRBJ1-1; 8 bases fit TRBD1. Germline CDR1 reads SGHRS; CDR2 reads YFSETQ. Trimming took 0 bases from V and 5 from J; bases not matched to a gene: 6. CDR3 length: 15 amino acids. The CDR3, as DNA: TGCGCCAGCAGCTTGGGTCAGGGGGCATGGACTGAAGCTTTCTTT. Residues: CASSLGQGAWTEAFF. The full variable domain, in which reference TRBV5-1 and TRBJ1-1 provide the parts outside the CDR3, is KAGVTQTPRYLIKTRGQQVTLSCSPISGHRSVSWYQQTPGQGLQFLFEYFSETQRNKGNFPGRFSGRQFSNSRSEMNVSTLELGDSALYLCASSLGQGAWTEAFFGQGTRLTVV.

V usage is TRBV5-1 and J usage is TRBJ2-2; tentative D call: TRBD1 (5 bases). Trimming removed 0 bases at V and 5 bases at J, with 5 bases between. The CDR3 has 13 residues. Germline values: CDR1 SGHRS, CDR2 YFSETQ. This CDR3 is CASSLAGTGELFF. CDR3 in DNA: TGCGCCAGCAGCTTGGCAGGGACCGGGGAGCTGTTTTTT.

This rearrangement joins TRBV6-5 to TRBJ1-1; 7 bases align to TRBD1. Unmatched junction bases numbered 10, after V lost 8 bases and J lost 4 bases. This CDR3 has 14 residues. CDR1 is MNHEY, CDR2 SVGAGI, per germline. The CDR3 loop is CASLVRGRSTEAFF. The CDR3 region has the DNA TGTGCCAGCCTTGTAAGGGGGCGCAGCACTGAAGCTTTCTTT.

The chain is built from TRBV25-1 and TRBJ1-1, with TRBD1 as a possible D gene (6 bases). Germline CDR1 MGHDK, CDR2 SYGVNS. The CDR3 sequence is 15 residues long. Trimming removed 1 base from V and 5 bases from J, with 14 bases in between. CDR3 in amino acids: CASSELGAVRTEAFF. Here the CDR3 DNA reads TGTGCCAGCAGTGAATTGGGGGCGGTGCGGACTGAAGCTTTCTTT.

V gene TRBV5-5 combines with J gene TRBJ2-6; 8 bases agree with TRBD1. The length of the CDR3 is 18 residues. The V and J ends lost 2 bases and 0 bases, in that order; junction bases with no gene match: 7. Germline values: CDR1 SGHKS, CDR2 YYEKEE (reference sequence). CDR3 nucleotide sequence: TGTGCCAGCAGCTTCCCCGGGACAGGACCCTCTGGGGCCAACGTCCTGACTTTC. This sequence encodes CASSFPGTGPSGANVLTF. The variable domain in full, completed from reference TRBV5-5 and TRBJ2-6, reads DAGVTQSPTHLIKTRGQQVTLRCSPISGHKSVSWYQQVLGQGPQFIFQYYEKEERGRGNFPDRFSARQFPNYSSELNVNALLLGDSALYLCASSFPGTGPSGANVLTFGAGSRLTVL.

The gene calls are TRBV10-3 and TRBJ2-1; possible D gene TRBD1, 5 bases. This CDR3 has 15 amino acids. The V end was cut by 6 bases, the J end by 8 bases, with 20 bases between. CDR1 and CDR2 from the germline V gene are ENHRY and SYGVKD. CDR3 residues: CAISAKDKGPDEQFF. The CDR3 DNA follows: TGTGCCATCAGCGCTAAGGACAAGGGTCCGGATGAGCAGTTCTTC.

The rearrangement uses TRBV19 and TRBJ2-1; TRBD2 aligns across 11 bases. Germline V gene data show CDR1 as LNHDA and CDR2 as SQIVND (reference sequence). Losses at the gene ends were 4 bases for V and 10 bases for J; bases not matched to a gene: 9. CDR3 length: 15 amino acids. CDR3 nucleotides: TGTGCCAGTAGTACCGGGGCTAGCGGGAGGTCCGAGCAGTTCTTC. Translating it yields CASSTGASGRSEQFF.

This clone appeared a few times. V usage is TRBV27 and J usage is TRBJ2-7, with TRBD2 matching 15 bases. V lost 3 bases, J lost 2 bases, and 8 bases stayed unmatched. The CDR3 contains 18 residues. In germline, CDR1 is MNHEY, CDR2 SMNVEV (reference sequence). This CDR3 is CASSFRGTSGRSTYEQYF. The CDR3 coding sequence is TGTGCCAGCAGTTTTCGAGGGACTAGCGGGAGGTCTACCTACGAGCAGTACTTC.

This clone has only a few counts. The J gene is TRBJ2-7, the V gene TRBV7-6; a possible D gene is TRBD2 (6 bases). Germline CDR1 and CDR2: SGHVS and FNYEAQ. This CDR3 contains 15 residues. V lost 5 bases and J lost 1, with 15 bases in between. The CDR3 sequence is CASSALSGTSYEQYF. CDR3 nucleotide sequence: TGTGCCAGCAGCGCCCTTAGCGGAACTTCCTACGAGCAGTACTTC.

The sample holds a few counts of this clone. The rearrangement links TRBV6-1 to TRBJ2-6; no clear D. Germline assignment: CDR1 MNHNS and CDR2 SASEGT. The CDR3 has 14 residues. Trimming cost V 6 bases and J 0 bases, with 6 bases left between them. This CDR3 reads CASRQPSGANVLTF. In DNA form, the CDR3 reads TGTGCCAGCAGACAGCCCTCTGGGGCCAACGTCCTGACTTTC.

This chain joins TRBV2 and TRBJ1-2, with a tentative D call TRBD1 (6 bases). The CDR3 loop spans 14 amino acids. The germline V and J ends were trimmed by 7 bases and 8 bases, with 20 bases remaining between them. Germline V gene sequence: CDR1 SNHLY, CDR2 FYNNEI. CDR3 DNA: TGTGCCAGCATTAGGGAGGGACAACGAGGGGGCTACACCTTC. It translates to CASIREGQRGGYTF.

The genes are TRBV18 and TRBJ1-5; 11 bases are shared with TRBD1. The CDR3 spans 20 residues. Trimming cost V 2 bases and J 7 bases; bases outside gene matches: 19. Germline loops: CDR1 KGHSH, CDR2 LQKENI. CDR3 region: CASSPVPLRPGQGDGQPQHF. The CDR3 nucleotides read TGTGCCAGCTCACCAGTACCACTTAGACCGGGACAGGGGGACGGGCAGCCCCAGCATTTT.

V usage is TRBV7-7 and J usage is TRBJ2-1; a weak D match, TRBD2 (6 bases). Germline-derived CDR1 and CDR2 are SSHAT and FNYEAQ (reference sequence). The CDR3 is 17 residues long. Trimming left V 5 bases short and J 0 bases short, with 17 bases between. The CDR3 spells CASSRGTGEGSYNEQFF. The CDR3 DNA follows: TGTGCCAGCAGCCGGGGGACGGGAGAGGGCTCCTACAATGAGCAGTTCTTC.

The chain employs TRBV9 and TRBJ2-3; 10 bases line up with TRBD1. The CDR3 spans 15 residues. Germline V CDR1 and CDR2: SGDLS, YYNGEE. Unmatched junction bases numbered 5, after V lost 2 bases and J lost 5 bases. CDR3 coding DNA: TGTGCCAGCAGCGTGTCGACAGGGGGCTTAGATACGCAGTATTTT. Its translation is CASSVSTGGLDTQYF.

The J gene is TRBJ1-2, the V gene TRBV5-5; weak D call: TRBD1 (6 bases). Germline CDR1 is SGHKS and CDR2 is YYEKEE (reference sequence). Trimming took 1 base from V and 6 from J, leaving 16 bases between them. CDR3 length equals 15 residues. The CDR3 bases are TGTGCCAGCAGCTTGTGGGGGGGCGGCATCAATGGCTACACCTTC. Its translation: CASSLWGGGINGYTF. The full variable domain, completed using reference TRBV5-5 and TRBJ1-2, is DAGVTQSPTHLIKTRGQQVTLRCSPISGHKSVSWYQQVLGQGPQFIFQYYEKEERGRGNFPDRFSARQFPNYSSELNVNALLLGDSALYLCASSLWGGGINGYTFGSGTRLTVV.

The V gene is TRBV18, the J gene TRBJ2-1; 9 positions match TRBD1. Germline V gene sequence: CDR1 KGHSH, CDR2 LQKENI. CDR3 length: 15 amino acids. V shed 6 bases, J shed 8 bases, and the junction held 11 bases outside the gene matches. The CDR3, as DNA: TGTGCCAGCTCCACGCGGACAGGGGAGGGCGATGAGCAGTTCTTC. It codes for CASSTRTGEGDEQFF.